The 26 T cell receptor beta chains given below trace back to one sample, sequenced in a study of blood T cell repertoires in COVID-19 (dated by TCRdb to 2019 to 2021). Library generation was performed with the immunoSEQ multiplex PCR assay. Here the immuneACCESS table is served through TCRdb, limited to in-frame sequences with V and J called. Missing clones are a known gap in these copies; in checked studies unresolved V genes cover under half, and the rest lacks a known reason. In this sample the table shows approximately 300,000 clones, approximately 85% of which occur a single time. Of the sample, about 1% is held by the ten largest clones. The sample taken for sequencing was peripheral blood. All receptors come from a human donor with COVID-19, enrolled during active disease. The donor label of this sample is uncertain.

This clone appeared a few times. The rearrangement joins TRBV28 to TRBJ1-3; tentatively, D is TRBD1 (6 bases). Trimming took 7 bases from V and 4 from J, leaving 14 bases between them. The length of the CDR3 is 14 residues. Germline V gives CDR1 MDHEN, CDR2 SYDVKM. The CDR3 loop is CASTGGPIGNTIYF. The CDR3 DNA sequence: TGTGCCAGCACCGGGGGGCCCATCGGAAACACCATATATTTT.

The chain couples TRBV5-6 to TRBJ1-4, with D tentatively TRBD1 (6 bases). The CDR3 has 13 residues. From germline, CDR1 is SGHDT and CDR2 YYEEEE. Trimming removed 3 bases from V and 8 bases from J, with 11 bases in between. The CDR3 is CASSWGLGEKLFF. The CDR3 DNA sequence: TGTGCCAGCAGCTGGGGGCTTGGGGAAAAACTGTTTTTT.

This clone was seen more than once but under ten times. V usage is TRBV14 and J usage is TRBJ2-5; D remains unclear. Germline values: CDR1 SGHDN, CDR2 FVKESK. This CDR3 has 13 residues. V was clipped by 5 bases and J by 2 bases, with 9 bases between them. CDR3 amino acids: CASSARYQETQYF. The CDR3 nucleotides read TGTGCCAGCAGCGCCAGGTATCAAGAGACCCAGTACTTC.

V and J are TRBV6-5 and TRBJ2-1, with a weak D call TRBD1 (5 bases). V lost 0 bases to trimming and J lost 7 bases, with 10 bases between them. The CDR3 consists of 14 residues. Per the germline V gene, CDR1 is MNHEY and CDR2 is SVGAGI. The CDR3 bases are TGTGCCAGCAGTTACTCGTCAGGGAATAATGAGCAGTTCTTC. Its protein product is CASSYSSGNNEQFF.

The chain combines TRBV9 with TRBJ2-1, with a weak D call TRBD1 (5 bases). Trimming removed 4 bases from V and 4 bases from J, with 9 bases in between. CDR3 length equals 13 residues. Germline assignment: CDR1 SGDLS and CDR2 YYNGEE. The CDR3 DNA reads TGTGCCAGCAGCTTTGACAGTTACAATGAGCAGTTCTTC. It yields the protein CASSFDSYNEQFF.

This clone was counted once. This chain connects TRBV3-1 (or the pseudogene TRBV3-2) to TRBJ2-1; D may be TRBD2 (6 bases). This CDR3 has 14 amino acids. In germline, CDR1 is LGHDT, CDR2 YNNKEL (reference sequence). V shed 4 bases and J shed 3 bases, with 10 bases lying between them. The CDR3 bases are TGTGCCAGCAGCCGCTGGGAGGACTACAATGAGCAGTTCTTC. As protein: CASSRWEDYNEQFF.

J is TRBJ1-2 and V is TRBV6-5; D unresolved. The CDR3 sequence is 14 residues long. V was trimmed by 2 bases and J by 5 bases, leaving 12 bases between them. Germline V CDR1 and CDR2: MNHEY, SVGAGI. CDR3 sequence (DNA): TGTGCCAGCAGTTACCCGGGAGATCCATATGGCTACACCTTC. Protein: CASSYPGDPYGYTF.

The CDR3 protein is CSASGRLATGELFF. The CDR3 bases are TGCAGTGCTAGTGGCCGACTCGCCACCGGGGAGCTGTTTTTT. J is TRBJ2-2 and V is TRBV20-1, with D unresolved. The CDR3 is made up of 14 amino acids. V was shortened by 3 bases and J by 4 bases, with 12 bases between the two germline ends. Germline V gives CDR1 DFQATT, CDR2 SNEGSKA (reference sequence).

The gene calls are TRBV19 and TRBJ1-2; 8 bases line up with TRBD1. Per germline, CDR1 LNHDA and CDR2 SQIVND (reference sequence). The CDR3 covers 12 residues. The J segment lost 3 bases and the V segment lost 11 bases, leaving 5 bases of the junction unmatched. The CDR3 protein is CAGRGRYYGYTF. As DNA, the CDR3 is TGTGCCGGCAGGGGGCGGTACTATGGCTACACCTTC.

The chain has TRBV30 and TRBJ1-5; 7 nucleotides line up with TRBD1. CDR3 length: 14 amino acids. CDR1 and CDR2 (germline): GTSNPN, SVGIG (reference sequence). V lost 8 bases to trimming and J lost 1 base; unmatched junction nucleotides: 8. The CDR3 spells CAGTAAGSNQPQHF. In DNA form, the CDR3 reads TGTGCCGGGACAGCGGCGGGGAGCAATCAGCCCCAGCATTTT. The full variable domain, its missing parts supplied by reference TRBV30 and TRBJ1-5, is SQTIHQWPATLVQPVGSPLSLECTVEGTSNPNLYWYRQAAGRGLQLLFYSVGIGQISSEVPQNLSASRPQDRQFILSSKKLLLSDSGFYLCAGTAAGSNQPQHFGDGTRLSIL.

Only one count was recorded for this clone. The V and J genes are TRBV5-5 and TRBJ1-5; D not resolved. The CDR3 extends over 13 amino acids. Trimming stripped 1 base from V and 6 bases from J, with 8 bases between. Per germline, CDR1 SGHKS and CDR2 YYEKEE (reference sequence). CDR3 residues: CASSLRETQPQHF. As DNA, the CDR3 is TGTGCCAGCAGCTTGAGGGAGACTCAGCCCCAGCATTTT.

J is TRBJ2-7 and V is TRBV20-1; D remains ambiguous. The V gene's germline CDR1 is DFQATT and CDR2 SNEGSKA (reference sequence). This CDR3 is 14 amino acids long. V was trimmed by 3 bases and J by 0 bases, leaving 12 bases between them. CDR3 loop: CSASVARSSYEQYF. CDR3 nucleotide sequence: TGCAGTGCTAGTGTCGCGCGAAGCTCCTACGAGCAGTACTTC.

The rearrangement joins TRBV5-1 to TRBJ2-7, with 11 bases lining up with TRBD2. The CDR3 length is 14 residues. In germline, CDR1 is SGHRS, CDR2 YFSETQ. V lost 0 bases to trimming and J lost 8 bases; unmatched junction nucleotides: 4. The CDR3 spells CASSLGLAGGQQYF. In DNA, the CDR3 is TGCGCCAGCAGCTTGGGGCTAGCGGGAGGCCAGCAGTACTTC.

This sequence joins TRBV2 and TRBJ2-1; TRBD1 matches at 8 bases. The CDR3 covers 15 residues. V lost 7 bases and J lost 12; bases outside the gene matches: 17. Germline assignment: CDR1 SNHLY and CDR2 FYNNEI. This chain's CDR3 is CASTRQGRMGNLQFF. DNA for the CDR3: TGTGCCAGCACAAGACAGGGGAGAATGGGGAATCTGCAGTTCTTC.

This chain joins TRBV5-5 and TRBJ2-1, with 12 bases fitting TRBD2. In germline, CDR1 is SGHKS, CDR2 YYEKEE (reference sequence). Trimming removed 0 bases from V and 4 bases from J; junction bases left unmatched: 2. CDR3 size: 16 residues. The CDR3 spells CASSLGTSGIYNEQFF. The CDR3 DNA follows: TGTGCCAGCAGCTTGGGGACTAGCGGGATTTACAATGAGCAGTTCTTC.

This chain joins TRBV5-1 and TRBJ2-5; possible D gene TRBD2, 6 bases. V was clipped by 2 bases and J by 4 bases, with 21 bases between them. CDR3 length equals 17 residues. Germline V gene sequence: CDR1 SGHRS, CDR2 YFSETQ. The CDR3 protein is CASSLSPGAGESETQYF. The CDR3 coding sequence is TGCGCCAGCAGCTTAAGTCCGGGAGCCGGGGAATCAGAGACCCAGTACTTC.

This clone was observed once. The V gene is TRBV28, the J gene TRBJ2-7; TRBD2 matches 7 bases. The CDR3 has 15 residues. In germline, CDR1 is MDHEN, CDR2 SYDVKM. With V trimmed by 5 bases and J by 1 base, 8 bases remained unmatched. CDR3 residues: CASSPRAGVSYEQYF. CDR3 DNA sequence: TGTGCCAGCAGTCCCCGGGCGGGAGTGTCCTACGAGCAGTACTTC.

This clone came up once. The rearrangement links TRBV7-9 to TRBJ1-1, with D hard to call. CDR1 is SEHNR and CDR2 is FQNEAQ in the germline V gene (reference sequence). The V end was cut by 11 bases, the J end by 3 bases, with 19 bases between. The CDR3 consists of 14 residues. CDR3 sequence (DNA): TGTGCCGATAGGAGGGATGACTGGGACACTGAAGCTTTCTTT. This sequence encodes CADRRDDWDTEAFF.

The gene calls are TRBV4-3 and TRBJ1-5; a weak D match, TRBD1 (5 bases). Trimming removed 0 bases at V and 7 bases at J, with 7 bases between. CDR1 LGHNA and CDR2 YSLEER come from the germline V gene. The length of the CDR3 is 13 residues. The CDR3 bases are TGCGCCAGCAGCCAAGACAGGGAACAGCCCCAGCATTTT. Amino acid sequence: CASSQDREQPQHF.

The chain employs TRBV9 and TRBJ1-1; the D is unclear. The CDR3 is 16 amino acids. V gave up 0 bases and J gave up 4 bases, with 16 bases separating them. Germline CDR1 and CDR2: SGDLS and YYNGEE. The CDR3 region is CASSVGGRWLATEAFF. CDR3 nucleotides: TGTGCCAGCAGCGTAGGAGGTAGGTGGTTGGCCACTGAAGCTTTCTTT.

The CDR3 is CASRGAYEQFF. The CDR3 DNA reads TGTGCCAGCAGGGGGGCCTATGAGCAGTTCTTC. The gene calls are TRBV27 and TRBJ2-1; D might be TRBD1 (6 bases). CDR3 length equals 11 residues. With 6 bases removed from V and 8 bases from J, the gap between germline ends came to 8 bases. CDR1 and CDR2 (germline): MNHEY, SMNVEV (reference sequence).

The gene calls are TRBV28 and TRBJ1-2, with D uncertain. The CDR3 runs 15 residues. The V end was cut by 3 bases, the J end by 2 bases, with 13 bases between. The germline V gene has CDR1 MDHEN and CDR2 SYDVKM. CDR3: CASSFPTPENYGYTF. DNA of the CDR3: TGTGCCAGCAGTTTCCCGACACCGGAAAACTATGGCTACACCTTC.

CDR3 residues: CASSPGTLTEAFF. The DNA for the CDR3 is TGCGCCAGCAGCCCCGGGACACTAACTGAAGCTTTCTTT. The gene calls are TRBV5-1 and TRBJ1-1; perhaps TRBD1 as D (6 bases). The V gene's germline CDR1 is SGHRS and CDR2 YFSETQ. The CDR3 has 13 amino acids. Trimming stripped 4 bases from V and 5 bases from J, with 12 bases between.

As to this clone: This CDR3 is also generated by other DNA sequences in the sample. The chain has TRBV27 and TRBJ2-7; the match to TRBD2 covers 11 bases. J was trimmed by 1 base and V by 4 bases; bases with no gene match: 0. This CDR3 spans 14 amino acids. Germline CDR1 reads MNHEY; CDR2 reads SMNVEV (reference sequence). CDR3 residues: CASSWTSGSYEQYF. CDR3 coding DNA: TGTGCCAGCAGTTGGACTAGCGGGTCCTACGAGCAGTACTTC.

V gene TRBV7-9 combines with J gene TRBJ1-2; D is uncertain. Deletions cut 6 bases from V and 6 bases from J, with 14 bases between. Per germline, CDR1 SEHNR and CDR2 FQNEAQ (reference sequence). This CDR3 region has 13 residues. In nucleotides, the CDR3 is TGTGCCAGCAGTCTTCAGGAGGAGGATGGCTACACCTTC. It is translated as CASSLQEEDGYTF.

V and J are TRBV2 and TRBJ1-2; D gene unclear. The CDR3 sequence is 13 residues long. Germline values: CDR1 SNHLY, CDR2 FYNNEI. Trimming pared 5 bases from V and 0 bases from J, leaving 7 bases between. The CDR3, as DNA: TGTGCCAGCAGTACGACACCTAACTATGGCTACACCTTC. Its translation is CASSTTPNYGYTF.